This entry features one T cell receptor (beta chain) sequence. The junction differs from germline at one of its ends, possibly a read error. CDR1 and CDR2 from the germline V gene are SEHNR and FQNEAQ (reference sequence). CDR3 size: 14 residues. The PCR had 60 Vbeta and 13 Jbeta primers. Sequenced by immunoSEQ multiplex PCR; TCRdb stores in-frame clones only, minus some. The top ten hold 3% to 5% of the sample, which has about 120,000 clones, 81% seen once. This entry is derived from a study of cytomegalovirus exposure and HLA in healthy donors. The material sequenced was PBMCs. This chain uses TRBV7-9 with TRBJ2-1, with a tentative D call TRBD2 (6 bases). The TCR sequence derives from a woman in her 30s in good health and CMV-seronegative. The CDR3 bases are TGTTCCAGCAGCTTACGACTTGGGGGGAATGAGCAGTTCTTC. It is translated as CSSSLRLGGNEQFF. The full variable domain, with the rest looked up from reference TRBV7-9 and TRBJ2-1, is DTGVSQNPRHKITKRGQNVTFRCDPISEHNRLYWYRQTLGQGPEFLTYFQNEAQLEKSRLLSDRFSAERPKGSFSTLEIQRTEQGDSAMYLCSSSLRLGGNEQFFGPGTRLTVL.